This TCR beta chain was observed in a study of blood T cell repertoires in COVID-19. In the study's own analysis: How many nucleated cells were present was estimated from reference gene primer amplification. This table comes from immunoSEQ multiplex PCR, and its TCRdb copy is limited to in-frame clones, with some not included. That table is the source of V, J and clone size, and D and trimming were worked out from the DNA. The table records approximately 69,000 clones, around 67% of them present only once. The sample taken for sequencing was peripheral blood. This clonotype was obtained from a man aged 55 to 70 with acute or convalescent COVID-19.

CDR3 region: CASSLGSGGAYNEQFF. DNA of the CDR3: TGTGCCAGCAGCTTAGGCAGCGGGGGCGCCTACAATGAGCAGTTCTTC. This chain links TRBV11-3 with TRBJ2-1; 8 bases are a match to TRBD2. Trimming at V came to 1 base and at J to 2 bases, leaving 4 bases not matched to a gene. The CDR3 is made up of 16 amino acids. The germline CDR1 and CDR2 sequences are SGHNT and YENEEA.